The clone carrying this TCR beta chain showed up many times. Its antigen is not identified. The 5'RACE template-switching step produced TCR cDNA and added a universal primer site and UMIs. MiXCR was run by TCRdb on the 5' RACE reads, yielding one entry per CDR3 protein. Of 300,000 or so distinct CDR3 sequences listed, around 7.3% are singletons. This record belongs to a study of T cells after yellow fever vaccination. Study summary: For low cell numbers, libraries were made with SMART-Seq v4 Ultra Low Input. Whole-study findings and limits: The appearance of a small share of clonotypes in both CD4 and CD8 compartments was observed. After the booster, roughly 96% of CD4 and about nine tenths of CD8 primary-response clones were re-detected.

The CDR3 has 15 amino acids. CDR1 is LNHDA and CDR2 is SQIVND in the germline V gene (reference sequence). Trimming removed 0 bases from V and 0 bases from J, with 8 bases in between. The source material was PBMCs, sampled roughly 45 days after the first yellow fever vaccination. The V and J genes are TRBV19 and TRBJ1-1; D not certain. The sequence came from a man younger than 35 who received the YFV17D yellow fever vaccine. CDR3 coding DNA: TGTGCCAGTAGTATAGATTGGCTGATGAACACTGAAGCTTTCTTT. Its translation: CASSIDWLMNTEAFF.